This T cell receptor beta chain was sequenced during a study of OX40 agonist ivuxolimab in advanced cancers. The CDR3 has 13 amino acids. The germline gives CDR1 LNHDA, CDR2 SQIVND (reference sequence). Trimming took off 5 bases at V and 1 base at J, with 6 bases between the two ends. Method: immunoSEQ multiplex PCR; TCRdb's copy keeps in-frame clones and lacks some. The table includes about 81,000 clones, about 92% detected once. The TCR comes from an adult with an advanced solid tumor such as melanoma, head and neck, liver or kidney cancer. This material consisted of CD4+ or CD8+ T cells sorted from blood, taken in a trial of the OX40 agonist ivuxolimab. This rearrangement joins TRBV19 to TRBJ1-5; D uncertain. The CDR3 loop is CASSSLSNQPQHF. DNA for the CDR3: TGTGCCAGTAGTTCTCTCAGCAATCAGCCCCAGCATTTT.